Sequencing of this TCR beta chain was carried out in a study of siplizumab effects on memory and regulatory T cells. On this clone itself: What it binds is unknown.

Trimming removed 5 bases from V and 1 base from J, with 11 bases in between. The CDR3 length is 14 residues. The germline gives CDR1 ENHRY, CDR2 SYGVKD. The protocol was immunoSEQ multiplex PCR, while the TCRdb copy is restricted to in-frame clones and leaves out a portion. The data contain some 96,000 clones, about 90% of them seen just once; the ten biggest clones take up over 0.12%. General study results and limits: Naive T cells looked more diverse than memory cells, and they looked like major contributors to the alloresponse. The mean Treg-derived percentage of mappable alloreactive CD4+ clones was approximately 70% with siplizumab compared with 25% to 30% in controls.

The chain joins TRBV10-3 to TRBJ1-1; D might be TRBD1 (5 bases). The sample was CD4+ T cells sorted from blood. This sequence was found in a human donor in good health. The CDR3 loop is CAISRGEGNTEAFF. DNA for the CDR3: TGTGCCATCAGTAGGGGTGAGGGGAACACTGAAGCTTTCTTT.